This T cell receptor (beta chain) was found in a study of cytomegalovirus exposure and HLA in healthy donors. Study-wide points: Sequencing likely caused a cluster of highly shared sequence variants.

The germline V and J ends were trimmed by 5 bases and 0 bases, with 11 bases remaining between them. CDR1 and CDR2 (germline): SSHAT, FNYEAQ (reference sequence). The CDR3 is 15 amino acids. Remarks on this clone: What it binds is not known.

Primers for the PCR totalled 60 Vbeta and 13 Jbeta. Profiled with immunoSEQ multiplex PCR; TCRdb holds only in-frame clones, not every one. This sample has more than 140,000 clones; roughly four fifths occur once, and the top ten carry approximately 6.1%. V gene TRBV7-7 combines with J gene TRBJ1-3, with D maybe TRBD1 (6 bases). The clonotype was recovered from a man aged 25 to 45 in good health and CMV-seropositive. Input material: PBMCs. CDR3 sequence (DNA): TGTGCCAGCAGCCCCGACAGGAGCTCTGGAAACACCATATATTTT. Its translation is CASSPDRSSGNTIYF.